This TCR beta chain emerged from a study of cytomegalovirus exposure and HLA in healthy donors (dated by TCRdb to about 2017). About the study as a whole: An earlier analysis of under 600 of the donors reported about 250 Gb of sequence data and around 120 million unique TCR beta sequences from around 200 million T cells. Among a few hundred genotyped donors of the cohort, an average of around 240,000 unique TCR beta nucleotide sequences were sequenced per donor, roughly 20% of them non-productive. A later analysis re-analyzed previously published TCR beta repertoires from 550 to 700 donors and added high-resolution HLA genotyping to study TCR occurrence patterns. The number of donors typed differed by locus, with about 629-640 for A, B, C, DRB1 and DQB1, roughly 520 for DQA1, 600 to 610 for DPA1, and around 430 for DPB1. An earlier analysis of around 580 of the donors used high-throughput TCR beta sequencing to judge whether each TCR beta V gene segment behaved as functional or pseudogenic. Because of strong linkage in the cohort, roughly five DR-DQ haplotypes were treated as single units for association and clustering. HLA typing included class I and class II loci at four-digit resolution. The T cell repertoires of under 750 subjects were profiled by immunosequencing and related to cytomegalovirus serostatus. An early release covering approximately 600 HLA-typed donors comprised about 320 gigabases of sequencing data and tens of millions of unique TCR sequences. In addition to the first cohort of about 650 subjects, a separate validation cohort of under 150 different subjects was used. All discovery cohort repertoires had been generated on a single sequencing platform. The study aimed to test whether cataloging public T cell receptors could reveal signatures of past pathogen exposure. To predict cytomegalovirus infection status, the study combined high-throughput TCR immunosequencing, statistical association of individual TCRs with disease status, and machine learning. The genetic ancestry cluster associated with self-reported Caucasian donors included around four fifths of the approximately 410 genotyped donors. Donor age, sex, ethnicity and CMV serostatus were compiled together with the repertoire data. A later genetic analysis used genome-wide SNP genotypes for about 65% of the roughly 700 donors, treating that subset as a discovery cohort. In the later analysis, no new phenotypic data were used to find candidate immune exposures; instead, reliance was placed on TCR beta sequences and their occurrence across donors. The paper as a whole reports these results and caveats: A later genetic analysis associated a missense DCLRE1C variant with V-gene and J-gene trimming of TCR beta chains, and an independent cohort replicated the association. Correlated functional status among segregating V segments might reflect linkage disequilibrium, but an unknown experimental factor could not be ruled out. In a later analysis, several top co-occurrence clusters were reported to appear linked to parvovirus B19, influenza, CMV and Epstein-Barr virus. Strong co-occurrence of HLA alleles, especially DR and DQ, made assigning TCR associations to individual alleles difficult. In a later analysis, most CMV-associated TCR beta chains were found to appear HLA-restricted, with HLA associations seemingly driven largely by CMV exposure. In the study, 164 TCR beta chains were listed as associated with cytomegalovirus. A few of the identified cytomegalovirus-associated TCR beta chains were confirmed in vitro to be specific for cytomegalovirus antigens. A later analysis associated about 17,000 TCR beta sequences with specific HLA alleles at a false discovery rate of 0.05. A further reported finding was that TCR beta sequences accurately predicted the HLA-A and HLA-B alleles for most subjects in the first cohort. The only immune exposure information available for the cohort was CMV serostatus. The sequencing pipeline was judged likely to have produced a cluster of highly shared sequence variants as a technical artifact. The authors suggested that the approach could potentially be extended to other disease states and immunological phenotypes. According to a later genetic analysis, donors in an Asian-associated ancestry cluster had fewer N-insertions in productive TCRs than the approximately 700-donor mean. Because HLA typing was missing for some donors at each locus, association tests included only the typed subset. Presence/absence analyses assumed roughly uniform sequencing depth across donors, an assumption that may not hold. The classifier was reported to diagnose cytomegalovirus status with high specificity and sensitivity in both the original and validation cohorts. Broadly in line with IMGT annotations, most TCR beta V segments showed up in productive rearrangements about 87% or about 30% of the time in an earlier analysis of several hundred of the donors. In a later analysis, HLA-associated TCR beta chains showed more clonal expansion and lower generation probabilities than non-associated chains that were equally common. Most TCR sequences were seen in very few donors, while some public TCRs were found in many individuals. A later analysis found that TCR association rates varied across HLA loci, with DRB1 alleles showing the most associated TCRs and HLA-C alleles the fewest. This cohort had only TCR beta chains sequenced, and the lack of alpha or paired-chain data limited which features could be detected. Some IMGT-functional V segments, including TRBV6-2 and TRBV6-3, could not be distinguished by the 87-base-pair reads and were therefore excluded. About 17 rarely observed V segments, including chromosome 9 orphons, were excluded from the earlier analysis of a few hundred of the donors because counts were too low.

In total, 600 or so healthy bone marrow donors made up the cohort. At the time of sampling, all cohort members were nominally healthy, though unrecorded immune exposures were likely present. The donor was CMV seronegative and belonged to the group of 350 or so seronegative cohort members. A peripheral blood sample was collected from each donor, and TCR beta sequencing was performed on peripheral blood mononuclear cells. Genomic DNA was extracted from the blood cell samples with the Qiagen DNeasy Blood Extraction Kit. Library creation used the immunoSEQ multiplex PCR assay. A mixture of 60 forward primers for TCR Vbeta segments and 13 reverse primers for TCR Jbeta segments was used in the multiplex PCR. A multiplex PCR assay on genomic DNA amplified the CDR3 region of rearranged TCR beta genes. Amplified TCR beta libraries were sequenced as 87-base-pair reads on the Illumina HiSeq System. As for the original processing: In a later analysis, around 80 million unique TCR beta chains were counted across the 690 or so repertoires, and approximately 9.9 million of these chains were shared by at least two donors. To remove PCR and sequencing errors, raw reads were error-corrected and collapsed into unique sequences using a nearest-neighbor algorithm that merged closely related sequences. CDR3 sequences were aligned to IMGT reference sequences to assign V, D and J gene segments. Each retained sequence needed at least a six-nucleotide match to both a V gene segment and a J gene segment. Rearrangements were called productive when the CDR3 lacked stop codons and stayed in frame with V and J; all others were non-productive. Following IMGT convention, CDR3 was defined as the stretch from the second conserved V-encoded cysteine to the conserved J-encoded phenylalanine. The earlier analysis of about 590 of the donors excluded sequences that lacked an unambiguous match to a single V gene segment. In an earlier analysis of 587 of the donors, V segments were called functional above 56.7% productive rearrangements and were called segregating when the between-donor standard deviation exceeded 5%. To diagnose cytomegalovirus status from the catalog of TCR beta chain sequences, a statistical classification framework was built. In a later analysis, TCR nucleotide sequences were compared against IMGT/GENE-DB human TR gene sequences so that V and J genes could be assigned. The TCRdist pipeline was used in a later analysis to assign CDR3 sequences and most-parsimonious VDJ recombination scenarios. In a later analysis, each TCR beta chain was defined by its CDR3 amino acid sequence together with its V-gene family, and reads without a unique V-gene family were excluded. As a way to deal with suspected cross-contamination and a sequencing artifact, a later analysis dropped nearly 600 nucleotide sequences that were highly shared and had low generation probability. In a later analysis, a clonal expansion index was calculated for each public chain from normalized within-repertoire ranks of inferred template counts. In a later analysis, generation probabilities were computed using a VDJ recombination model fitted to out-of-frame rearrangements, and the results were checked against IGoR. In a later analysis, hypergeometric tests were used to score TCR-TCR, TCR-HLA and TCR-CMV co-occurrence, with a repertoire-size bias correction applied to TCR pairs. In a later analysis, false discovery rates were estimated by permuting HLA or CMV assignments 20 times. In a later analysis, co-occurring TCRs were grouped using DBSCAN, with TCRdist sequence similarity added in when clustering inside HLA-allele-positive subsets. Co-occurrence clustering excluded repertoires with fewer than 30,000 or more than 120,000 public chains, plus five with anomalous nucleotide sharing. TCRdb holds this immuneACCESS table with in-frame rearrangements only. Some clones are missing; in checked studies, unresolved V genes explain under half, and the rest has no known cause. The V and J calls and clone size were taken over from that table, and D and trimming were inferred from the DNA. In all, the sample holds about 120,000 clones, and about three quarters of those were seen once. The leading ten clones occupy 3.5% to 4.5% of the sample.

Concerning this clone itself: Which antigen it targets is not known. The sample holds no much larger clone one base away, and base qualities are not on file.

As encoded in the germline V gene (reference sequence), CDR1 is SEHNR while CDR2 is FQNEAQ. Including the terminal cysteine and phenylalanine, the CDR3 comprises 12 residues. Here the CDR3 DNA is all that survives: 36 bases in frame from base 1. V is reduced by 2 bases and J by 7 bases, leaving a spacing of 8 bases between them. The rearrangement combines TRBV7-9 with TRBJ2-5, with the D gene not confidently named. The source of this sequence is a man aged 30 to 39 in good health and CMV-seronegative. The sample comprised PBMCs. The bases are TGTGCCAGCAGCTTACTAGGCGGGACCCAGTACTTC. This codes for CASSLLGGTQYF. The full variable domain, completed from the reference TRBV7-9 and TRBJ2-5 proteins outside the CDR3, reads DTGVSQNPRHKITKRGQNVTFRCDPISEHNRLYWYRQTLGQGPEFLTYFQNEAQLEKSRLLSDRFSAERPKGSFSTLEIQRTEQGDSAMYLCASSLLGGTQYFGPGTRLLVL.